The T cell receptor beta chain under discussion was sequenced for a study of cytomegalovirus exposure and HLA in healthy donors. Germline lookup yields CDR1 MGHRA and CDR2 YSYEKL. V was shortened by 2 bases and J by 0 bases, with 11 bases between the two germline ends. This CDR3 has 16 residues. About this clone: Its matching antigen is unknown.

Regarding the study as a whole: Most TCR sequences were uncommon, yet certain public TCRs appeared in many donors. According to a later analysis, most TCR beta chains associated with CMV appeared HLA-restricted. The productive fraction for most TCR beta V segments was about 87% or about 30% in an earlier analysis. In vitro assays verified that a few CMV-associated chains recognized CMV antigens specifically.

60 Vbeta and 13 Jbeta primers were used in PCR. The method was immunoSEQ multiplex PCR; TCRdb's version includes in-frame clones alone and lacks a portion of them. In the table there are about 250,000 clones, just over 70% of which are singletons. Source material: PBMCs. The sequence was collected from a female donor in good health and CMV-seronegative. The V gene is TRBV4-1, the J gene TRBJ1-5, with a possible D match to TRBD1 (5 bases). The CDR3: CASSQQTGHSNQPQHF. CDR3 in DNA: TGCGCCAGCAGCCAACAAACAGGTCATAGCAATCAGCCCCAGCATTTT.